The T cell receptor beta chain under discussion was sequenced for a study of blood T cell repertoires in COVID-19. At the level of the study: Spain, Italy and the United States supplied samples that represented acute and convalescent COVID-19. PBMCs, B-cell-depleted T cells, or T cells provided the cDNA or gDNA that made up the material.

Germline V CDR1 and CDR2: MDHEN, SYDVKM. The CDR3 is made up of 13 amino acids. Trimming took off 7 bases at V and 4 bases at J, with 13 bases between the two ends. Study processing details: Reference gene primer amplification in the assay estimated nucleated cell counts. Repertoires were generated with immunoSEQ multiplex PCR, while TCRdb's copy carries only in-frame clones and drops some. The V and J calls and clone size were taken over from that table, and D and trimming were inferred from the DNA. The data contain about 200,000 clones, more than 65% of them seen just once; the ten biggest clones take up about 7.4%.

This chain links TRBV28 with TRBJ1-1, with D unclear. This TCR was recovered from a woman older than 75 with acute or convalescent COVID-19. Material for sequencing was peripheral blood. CDR3 nucleotide sequence: TGTGCCAGCACCATCTCAGTATCCACTGAAGCTTTCTTT. Translated: CASTISVSTEAFF.